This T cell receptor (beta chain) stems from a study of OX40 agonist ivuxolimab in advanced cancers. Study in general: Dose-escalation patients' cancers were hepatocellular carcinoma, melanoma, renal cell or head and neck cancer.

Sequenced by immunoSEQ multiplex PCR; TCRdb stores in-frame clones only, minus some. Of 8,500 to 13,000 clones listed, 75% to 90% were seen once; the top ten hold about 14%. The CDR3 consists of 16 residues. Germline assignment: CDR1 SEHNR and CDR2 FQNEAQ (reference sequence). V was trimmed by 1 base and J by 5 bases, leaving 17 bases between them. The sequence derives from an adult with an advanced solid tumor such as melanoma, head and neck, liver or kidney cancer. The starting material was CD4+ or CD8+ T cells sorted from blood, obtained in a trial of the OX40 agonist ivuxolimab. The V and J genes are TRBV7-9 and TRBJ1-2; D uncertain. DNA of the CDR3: TGTGCCAGCAGCTTAGTTGGCGCCGGATCGGTATATGGCTACACCTTC. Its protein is CASSLVGAGSVYGYTF.